Listed below are T cell receptor beta chains from one sample, sequenced in a study of blood T cell repertoires in COVID-19. The protocol was immunoSEQ multiplex PCR, while the TCRdb copy is restricted to in-frame clones and leaves out a portion. Of 70,000 to 90,000 clones listed, roughly 83% are singletons. Source material: peripheral blood. The receptors shown here come from a human donor in a cohort sampled during active COVID-19. Both conserved end residues are part of each CDR3. The D gene is left open where the match is weak. For some rows the clone size is stated as once, few or many, or as a class when expanded; others skip it.

cdr3_length: 16; clone_size: few; j_call: TRBJ1-1; d_call: TRBD1; v_call: TRBV4-2; cdr3_nt: TGTGCCAGCAGCCAGGGGGGGACAGGAAGGAACACTGAAGCTTTCTTT; cdr3_aa: CASSQGGTGRNTEAFF
cdr3_length: 14; clone_size: NA; j_call: TRBJ2-7; d_call: TRBD1; v_call: TRBV19; cdr3_nt: TGTGCCAGTAGTATACTGGACAGGGACTACGAGCAGTACTTC; cdr3_aa: CASSILDRDYEQYF
cdr3_length: 13; clone_size: NA; j_call: TRBJ2-1; d_call: NA; v_call: TRBV29-1; cdr3_nt: TGCACCGCGCGGCCAGGGGGGTACAATGAGCAGTTCTTC; cdr3_aa: CTARPGGYNEQFF
cdr3_length: 11; clone_size: NA; j_call: TRBJ2-5; d_call: NA; v_call: TRBV5-1; cdr3_nt: TGCGCCAGCAGCACGGTAGAGACCCAGTACTTC; cdr3_aa: CASSTVETQYF
cdr3_length: 13; clone_size: NA; j_call: TRBJ1-1; d_call: NA; v_call: TRBV18; cdr3_nt: TGTGCCAGCTCTTGGACAGAGAACACTGAAGCTTTCTTT; cdr3_aa: CASSWTENTEAFF
cdr3_length: 12; clone_size: once; j_call: TRBJ2-7; d_call: NA; v_call: TRBV7-9; cdr3_nt: TGTGCCAGCAGCCCGACAGACTACGAGCAGTACTTC; cdr3_aa: CASSPTDYEQYF
cdr3_length: 14; clone_size: NA; j_call: TRBJ2-1; d_call: NA; v_call: TRBV6-6; cdr3_nt: TGTGCCAGCAGTTCGGAGGGAGGATACAATGAGCAGTTCTTC; cdr3_aa: CASSSEGGYNEQFF
cdr3_length: 14; clone_size: NA; j_call: TRBJ2-7; d_call: TRBD1; v_call: TRBV28; cdr3_nt: TGTGCCAGCAGTTTAACCTACAGGGGTGGCGAGCAGTACTTC; cdr3_aa: CASSLTYRGGEQYF
cdr3_length: 11; clone_size: NA; j_call: TRBJ2-1; d_call: NA; v_call: TRBV19; cdr3_nt: TGTGCCAGTACTTCCTACAATGAGCAGTTCTTC; cdr3_aa: CASTSYNEQFF
cdr3_length: 14; clone_size: NA; j_call: TRBJ2-2; d_call: NA; v_call: TRBV5-1; cdr3_nt: TGCGCCAGCAGCTTGGCAGGGCTCACCGGGGAGCTGTTTTTT; cdr3_aa: CASSLAGLTGELFF
cdr3_length: 16; clone_size: NA; j_call: TRBJ1-6; d_call: NA; v_call: TRBV30; cdr3_nt: TGTGCCTGGAGTCCGACAATGAGCTCCTATAATTCACCCCTCCACTTT; cdr3_aa: CAWSPTMSSYNSPLHF
cdr3_length: 15; clone_size: NA; j_call: TRBJ1-6; d_call: NA; v_call: TRBV28; cdr3_nt: TGTGCCAGCAGTTTGGACAGCTCCTATAATTCACCCCTCCACTTT; cdr3_aa: CASSLDSSYNSPLHF
cdr3_length: 13; clone_size: once; j_call: TRBJ2-7; d_call: NA; v_call: TRBV19; cdr3_nt: TGTGCCAGTAGTAGCAGCGATCACTACGAGCAGTACTTC; cdr3_aa: CASSSSDHYEQYF
cdr3_length: 16; clone_size: NA; j_call: TRBJ2-1; d_call: NA; v_call: TRBV4-1; cdr3_nt: TGCGCCAGCAGCCAAGTAGGGCGGGGCTCCTACAATGAGCAGTTCTTC; cdr3_aa: CASSQVGRGSYNEQFF
cdr3_length: 13; clone_size: NA; j_call: TRBJ2-7; d_call: NA; v_call: TRBV11-2; cdr3_nt: TGTGCCAGCAGCTTAAGCCTAGCCTACGAGCAGTACTTC; cdr3_aa: CASSLSLAYEQYF
cdr3_length: 15; clone_size: NA; j_call: TRBJ2-3; d_call: NA; v_call: TRBV5-1; cdr3_nt: TGCGCCAGCAGCCCCGGGTGGCAGATCACAGATACGCAGTATTTT; cdr3_aa: CASSPGWQITDTQYF
cdr3_length: 15; clone_size: NA; j_call: TRBJ1-5; d_call: TRBD1; v_call: TRBV5-6; cdr3_nt: TGTGCCAGCAGCCAGACAGGGGGCCTCAGTCAGCCCCAGCATTTT; cdr3_aa: CASSQTGGLSQPQHF
cdr3_length: 14; clone_size: few; j_call: TRBJ1-1; d_call: NA; v_call: TRBV29-1; cdr3_nt: TGCAGCGTTAAGCCTGGGACATTGAACACTGAAGCTTTCTTT; cdr3_aa: CSVKPGTLNTEAFF
cdr3_length: 15; clone_size: NA; j_call: TRBJ2-7; d_call: TRBD1; v_call: TRBV19; cdr3_nt: TGTGCCAGTAGTTCGCAGGGGGCCTTTGACTACGAGCAGTACTTC; cdr3_aa: CASSSQGAFDYEQYF
cdr3_length: 16; clone_size: NA; j_call: TRBJ2-3; d_call: NA; v_call: TRBV7-8; cdr3_nt: TGTGCCAGCAGCTTTCTCCCGGGCGGGGGCACAGATACGCAGTATTTT; cdr3_aa: CASSFLPGGGTDTQYF
cdr3_length: 16; clone_size: NA; j_call: TRBJ2-7; d_call: TRBD2; v_call: TRBV6-1; cdr3_nt: TGTGCCAGCAGTGAATTTGGCGGGGGGAACTCCTACGAGCAGTACTTC; cdr3_aa: CASSEFGGGNSYEQYF
cdr3_length: 16; clone_size: NA; j_call: TRBJ2-1; d_call: NA; v_call: TRBV2; cdr3_nt: TGTGCCAGCAGTGACACAGACAGGAGCTCCTACAATGAGCAGTTCTTC; cdr3_aa: CASSDTDRSSYNEQFF
cdr3_length: 17; clone_size: NA; j_call: TRBJ2-7; d_call: TRBD1; v_call: TRBV28; cdr3_nt: TGTGCCAGCAGTTTAGGGAACAGGGGCTGGAGGACCTACGAGCAGTACTTC; cdr3_aa: CASSLGNRGWRTYEQYF
cdr3_length: 16; clone_size: NA; j_call: TRBJ1-1; d_call: NA; v_call: TRBV5-1; cdr3_nt: TGCGCCAGCAGAACGGGACACAATGACTGGAACACTGAAGCTTTCTTT; cdr3_aa: CASRTGHNDWNTEAFF
cdr3_length: 19; clone_size: few; j_call: TRBJ2-7; d_call: TRBD1; v_call: TRBV27; cdr3_nt: TGTGCCAGCTCTCAATCGAGGGACAGAGGGAGTTTACTTCCCTACGAGCAGTACTTC; cdr3_aa: CASSQSRDRGSLLPYEQYF
cdr3_length: 12; clone_size: NA; j_call: TRBJ2-2; d_call: NA; v_call: TRBV11-2; cdr3_nt: TGTGCCAGCAGCTTCAATACCGGGGAGCTGTTTTTT; cdr3_aa: CASSFNTGELFF
cdr3_length: 13; clone_size: NA; j_call: TRBJ2-7; d_call: TRBD1; v_call: TRBV6-7; cdr3_nt: TGTGCCATGATTGACAGGGCCTCCTACGAGCAGTACTTC; cdr3_aa: CAMIDRASYEQYF
cdr3_length: 14; clone_size: NA; j_call: TRBJ1-2; d_call: NA; v_call: TRBV18; cdr3_nt: TGTGCCAGCTCACCATCGGGGGTCTACTATGGCTACACCTTC; cdr3_aa: CASSPSGVYYGYTF
cdr3_length: 13; clone_size: NA; j_call: TRBJ1-5; d_call: NA; v_call: TRBV30; cdr3_nt: TGTGCCTGGAACAGAAGGGGGGGCGAGTCCCAGCATTTT; cdr3_aa: CAWNRRGGESQHF
cdr3_length: 16; clone_size: few; j_call: TRBJ2-7; d_call: TRBD1; v_call: TRBV28; cdr3_nt: TGTGCCAGCAGTTTTCTACAGGACAGGGGATCCTACGAGCAGTACTTC; cdr3_aa: CASSFLQDRGSYEQYF
cdr3_length: 18; clone_size: many; j_call: TRBJ1-5; d_call: TRBD1; v_call: TRBV6-2/TRBV6-3; cdr3_nt: TGTGCCAGCAGTTATGGACAGGGTTTAATCGCTAGCAATCAGCCCCAGCATTTT; cdr3_aa: CASSYGQGLIASNQPQHF
cdr3_length: 17; clone_size: NA; j_call: TRBJ2-2; d_call: TRBD1; v_call: TRBV18; cdr3_nt: TGTGCCAGCTCACCGTCCAGGGGGCGCTTGTACGGCGGGGAGCTGTTTTTT; cdr3_aa: CASSPSRGRLYGGELFF
cdr3_length: 15; clone_size: NA; j_call: TRBJ2-7; d_call: NA; v_call: TRBV28; cdr3_nt: TGTGCCAGCAGTCAACAACAAGGGAGCTCCTACGAGCAGTACTTC; cdr3_aa: CASSQQQGSSYEQYF
cdr3_length: 13; clone_size: NA; j_call: TRBJ2-7; d_call: NA; v_call: TRBV7-8; cdr3_nt: TGTGCCAGCAGCTTAGAGGACAGCTACGAGCAGTACTTC; cdr3_aa: CASSLEDSYEQYF
cdr3_length: 17; clone_size: NA; j_call: TRBJ2-5; d_call: TRBD1; v_call: TRBV24-1; cdr3_nt: TGTGCCACCAGGGGGGGATCGGGACAGGGCCCGCAAGAGACCCAGTACTTC; cdr3_aa: CATRGGSGQGPQETQYF
cdr3_length: 16; clone_size: few; j_call: TRBJ2-7; d_call: TRBD1; v_call: TRBV7-8; cdr3_nt: TGTGCCAGCAGCTTAGCAACCGGGACAGGGACCTACGAGCAGTACTTC; cdr3_aa: CASSLATGTGTYEQYF
cdr3_length: 14; clone_size: NA; j_call: TRBJ1-6; d_call: NA; v_call: TRBV27; cdr3_nt: TGTGCCAGCACCTCGGGGGGGCAGCGCTCACCCCTCCACTTT; cdr3_aa: CASTSGGQRSPLHF
cdr3_length: 17; clone_size: NA; j_call: TRBJ2-3; d_call: TRBD2; v_call: TRBV7-2; cdr3_nt: TGTGCCAGCAGCTTAATTCGGGCGGGAGAGCGCACAGATACGCAGTATTTT; cdr3_aa: CASSLIRAGERTDTQYF
cdr3_length: 17; clone_size: NA; j_call: TRBJ2-5; d_call: TRBD2; v_call: TRBV2; cdr3_nt: TGTGCCAGCAGTGAAGGGTTAGCGGGGTCGGTGATGGAGACCCAGTACTTC; cdr3_aa: CASSEGLAGSVMETQYF
cdr3_length: 17; clone_size: NA; j_call: TRBJ2-7; d_call: NA; v_call: TRBV5-1; cdr3_nt: TGCGCCAGCAGCTTGGGGCTACCAGGCTGGAACTCCTACGAGCAGTACTTC; cdr3_aa: CASSLGLPGWNSYEQYF
cdr3_length: 13; clone_size: NA; j_call: TRBJ1-6; d_call: TRBD1; v_call: TRBV28; cdr3_nt: TGTGCCAGCAGGGACAGGCAGAATTCACCCCTCCACTTT; cdr3_aa: CASRDRQNSPLHF
cdr3_length: 14; clone_size: NA; j_call: TRBJ2-5; d_call: NA; v_call: TRBV30; cdr3_nt: TGTGCCTGGAGTGTACGGGGGGCCGTGGAGACCCAGTACTTC; cdr3_aa: CAWSVRGAVETQYF
cdr3_length: 15; clone_size: once; j_call: TRBJ2-7; d_call: TRBD1; v_call: TRBV5-1; cdr3_nt: TGCGCCAGCAGCGTACCGGGACAGGGCGGGATAGGGCAGTACTTC; cdr3_aa: CASSVPGQGGIGQYF
cdr3_length: 14; clone_size: NA; j_call: TRBJ1-2; d_call: TRBD1; v_call: TRBV7-2; cdr3_nt: TGTGCCAGCAGCTTAGAGCAGGGGGCGGGTGGCTACACCTTC; cdr3_aa: CASSLEQGAGGYTF
cdr3_length: 15; clone_size: NA; j_call: TRBJ1-5; d_call: NA; v_call: TRBV19; cdr3_nt: TGTGCCAGTCGGAGGTCGGGCCAGGTCAATCAGCCCCAGCATTTT; cdr3_aa: CASRRSGQVNQPQHF
cdr3_length: 11; clone_size: once; j_call: TRBJ2-7; d_call: NA; v_call: TRBV29-1; cdr3_nt: TGCAGCGTTGTTAATAGCGGCGAGCAGTACTTC; cdr3_aa: CSVVNSGEQYF
cdr3_length: 17; clone_size: NA; j_call: TRBJ2-3; d_call: TRBD2; v_call: TRBV6-7; cdr3_nt: TGTGCCAGCACCCATTCGACTAGCGGAGCTAGCACAGATACGCAGTATTTT; cdr3_aa: CASTHSTSGASTDTQYF
cdr3_length: 15; clone_size: NA; j_call: TRBJ2-1; d_call: NA; v_call: TRBV2; cdr3_nt: TGTGCCAGCAGTGAGGCCCGGGAATCCTACAATGAGCAGTTCTTC; cdr3_aa: CASSEARESYNEQFF
cdr3_length: 13; clone_size: NA; j_call: TRBJ1-1; d_call: TRBD1; v_call: TRBV30; cdr3_nt: TGTGCCTGGGGTAGACAGGGAGGAACTGAAGCTTTCTTT; cdr3_aa: CAWGRQGGTEAFF
cdr3_length: 14; clone_size: NA; j_call: TRBJ2-1; d_call: TRBD1; v_call: TRBV5-7; cdr3_nt: TGTGCCAGCAGCCCCGACAGGGGGCACAATGAGCAGTTCTTC; cdr3_aa: CASSPDRGHNEQFF
cdr3_length: 15; clone_size: NA; j_call: TRBJ1-1; d_call: TRBD1; v_call: TRBV9; cdr3_nt: TGTGCCAGCAGCGTAGCCGGACAGGCTCTAAACGAAGCTTTCTTT; cdr3_aa: CASSVAGQALNEAFF